This TCR beta chain is drawn from a study of cytomegalovirus exposure and HLA in healthy donors. Study-level findings and limits: Roughly even sequencing depth across donors was the assumption behind the presence/absence analyses.

The PCR contained 60 Vbeta and 13 Jbeta primers. Clones were sequenced by immunoSEQ multiplex PCR, and TCRdb holds only the in-frame ones, with some missing. The sample yields about 220,000 clones, almost 80% seen once. As concerns this clone: What it binds is not known.

Looked up from germline, CDR1 is SGHRS and CDR2 is YFSETQ. Trimming cost V 2 bases and J 4 bases; bases outside gene matches: 6. The CDR3 is made up of 16 amino acids. The source is a male donor in good health and CMV-seronegative. The chain joins TRBV5-1 to TRBJ2-3, with 11 positions matching TRBD2. The sample comprised PBMCs. CDR3 residues: CASSFLAGGSPDTQYF. DNA for the CDR3: TGCGCCAGCAGCTTCCTAGCGGGGGGCTCCCCAGATACGCAGTATTTT.